Below, 14 T cell receptor beta chains from the same sample are listed, as sequenced in a study of T cell responses to AZD1222 COVID-19 vaccine. Profiled with immunoSEQ multiplex PCR; TCRdb holds only in-frame clones, not every one. The sample contains about 84,000 clones, approximately 90% of which appear only once. Sequencing used peripheral blood, obtained on day 0 of AZD1222 vaccination. These receptor sequences come from an adult in good health.

This clone was seen a few times. The V and J genes are TRBV21-1 and TRBJ2-6; the D call of TRBD1 is as the table states it, not checked on the DNA. TRBV21-1 is assigned pseudogene status. The CDR3 contains 17 residues. The CDR3 DNA is TGTGCCAGCAGCAACCCACTGACACCACCTGGGGCCAACGTCCTGACTTTC. Translation: CASSNPLTPPGANVLTF.

This chain joins TRBV19 and TRBJ2-1, with 11 bases aligning to TRBD2. The CDR3 has 16 amino acids. Germline CDR1 is LNHDA and CDR2 is SQIVND (reference sequence). V dropped 3 bases and J dropped 3; count of bases not matched to a gene: 4. Here the CDR3 reads CASSIPTSGIYNEQFF. The CDR3 DNA follows: TGTGCCAGTAGTATCCCGACTAGCGGGATCTACAATGAGCAGTTCTTC.

The chain is built from TRBV19 and TRBJ2-7; 10 positions agree with TRBD1. Trimming took 2 bases from V and 9 from J; bases not matched to a gene: 7. The CDR3 has 14 residues. CDR1 is LNHDA and CDR2 is SQIVND in the germline V gene (reference sequence). The CDR3 sequence is CASSIRGQGPGQYF. Written as DNA, the CDR3 is TGTGCCAGTAGTATAAGGGGACAGGGGCCGGGGCAGTACTTC.

This chain links TRBV29-1 with TRBJ1-6; TRBD1 might be the D (6 bases). Germline-derived CDR1 and CDR2 are SQVTM and ANQGSEA. The V end lost 5 bases, the J end lost 7 bases, and 12 bases lay between the germline ends. The CDR3 runs to 13 residues. The CDR3 DNA sequence: TGCAGCGTTCGTCAGGGGTTGAATTCACCCCTCCACTTT. Its translation: CSVRQGLNSPLHF.

The V gene is TRBV2, the J gene TRBJ2-1; 8 bases map to TRBD2. CDR1 and CDR2 from the germline V gene are SNHLY and FYNNEI. J was trimmed by 7 bases and V by 9 bases; bases with no gene match: 11. This CDR3 contains 14 residues. The CDR3 sequence: CASNSGEGVNEQFF. The CDR3 DNA reads TGTGCCAGTAATAGCGGGGAGGGCGTGAATGAGCAGTTCTTC.

V gene TRBV11-3 combines with J gene TRBJ2-3; possibly TRBD2 for D (6 bases). The germline CDR1 and CDR2 sequences are SGHNT and YENEEA. V lost 4 bases and J 3 bases, leaving 14 bases between the germline ends. The CDR3 contains 15 residues. This CDR3 is CASSSGVYVTDTQYF. CDR3 DNA: TGTGCCAGCAGCTCGGGGGTCTACGTGACAGATACGCAGTATTTT.

This chain joins TRBV6-6 and TRBJ1-1, with a weak D call TRBD1 (6 bases). V lost 8 bases and J 0 bases, leaving 13 bases between the germline ends. The CDR3 covers 14 residues. Looked up from germline, CDR1 is MNHNY and CDR2 is SVGAGI (reference sequence). In DNA, the CDR3 is TGTGCCAGCGTGCTAGGGGGAGTGAACACTGAAGCTTTCTTT. Translating gives CASVLGGVNTEAFF.

The chain uses TRBV5-6 and TRBJ1-4; weak D call: TRBD1 (5 bases). This CDR3 is built from 15 residues. Per the germline V gene, CDR1 is SGHDT and CDR2 is YYEEEE. V was trimmed by 3 bases and J by 3 bases, leaving 12 bases between them. The CDR3 protein is CASSYRWGANEKLFF. CDR3 in DNA: TGTGCCAGCAGCTACCGCTGGGGGGCTAATGAAAAACTGTTTTTT.

V usage is TRBV27 and J usage is TRBJ2-1, with D possibly TRBD2 on 5 matching bases. CDR1 and CDR2 (germline): MNHEY, SMNVEV (reference sequence). This CDR3 comprises 16 residues. The V gene lost 1 base and the J gene lost 1 base, with 11 bases spanning the gap. The CDR3 here is CASSLYAGASYNEQFF. The DNA for the CDR3 is TGTGCCAGCAGTTTATACGCGGGCGCATCCTACAATGAGCAGTTCTTC.

V gene TRBV7-6 combines with J gene TRBJ2-2; TRBD1 agrees at 9 bases. The germline V gene encodes CDR1 SGHVS and CDR2 FNYEAQ. The CDR3 contains 16 residues. Germline trimming cut 2 bases from V and 4 bases from J; bases unmatched to any gene: 5. The CDR3 reads CASSLLGTGSTGELFF. The CDR3 DNA reads as TGTGCCAGCAGCTTATTGGGGACAGGGTCCACCGGGGAGCTGTTTTTT.

DNA of the CDR3: TGCAGCGTTGGGTCAGGGCCCCGTGGCACCGGGGAGCTGTTTTTT. Protein sequence: CSVGSGPRGTGELFF. V is TRBV29-1 and J is TRBJ2-2; a weak D match, TRBD1 (5 bases). Germline V gives CDR1 SQVTM, CDR2 ANQGSEA. The ends were cut back, 4 bases at V and 4 bases at J, with 16 bases in the middle. The CDR3 length is 15 residues.

The rearrangement links TRBV5-5 to TRBJ2-7; tentatively, D is TRBD2 (5 bases). Trimming took off 0 bases at V and 3 bases at J, with 13 bases between the two ends. Germline V gives CDR1 SGHKS, CDR2 YYEKEE (reference sequence). CDR3 length: 15 amino acids. CDR3 sequence: CASSLEPGDFYEQYF. The CDR3 region has the DNA TGTGCCAGCAGCTTGGAACCCGGGGATTTCTACGAGCAGTACTTC.

The chain links TRBV4-1 to TRBJ2-3; D gene unclear. CDR1 is MGHRA, CDR2 YSYEKL, per germline. V was cut by 2 bases and J by 5 bases, with 20 bases left in between. The CDR3 is 17 residues long. CDR3: CASSQFSLAQSGDTQYF. CDR3 nucleotide sequence: TGCGCCAGCAGCCAATTCAGCCTCGCCCAGTCGGGAGATACGCAGTATTTT.

This clone appeared once. V gene TRBV14 combines with J gene TRBJ2-5; no definite D call. Germline V gene lookup returns CDR1 SGHDN and CDR2 FVKESK. This CDR3 region has 11 residues. The V and J ends lost 3 bases and 5 bases respectively, with 4 bases between them. This CDR3 is CASSQWETQYF. CDR3 bases: TGTGCCAGCAGCCAGTGGGAGACCCAGTACTTC.